This is a list of T cell receptor beta chains from one sample in a study of T cells expressing NK-cell markers. TCRdb reprocessed the 5' RACE reads, keeping one entry per CDR3 protein, no DNA. In total, the table holds 550,000 to 600,000 distinct CDR3 sequences. The sample comprised blood T cells: a sorted CD56 or NKG2C T cell subset, CD4+ or CD8+ T cells, or bulk PBMC T cells (not recorded which). Receptors originate from a young man in good health. Each CDR3 is given with its conserved first and last residue.

j_call cdr3_length v_call cdr3_aa
TRBJ1-1 15 TRBV5-1 CASSSKGQVGTEAFF
TRBJ2-3 14 TRBV20-1 CSATQRVSTDTQYF
TRBJ2-6 13 TRBV14 CAVGSSGANVLTF
TRBJ2-1 15 TRBV10-3 CAISERQRGRGEQFF
TRBJ2-7 13 TRBV24-1 CATSDDSSYEQYF
TRBJ1-4 14 TRBV4-3 CASSQGGQGNLLFF
TRBJ1-3 12 TRBV30 CAWTGGGNTIYF
TRBJ2-7 15 TRBV6-2/TRBV6-3 CASSSSLQGAHEQYF
TRBJ2-1 12 TRBV10-3 CAISDRGDEQFF
TRBJ2-4 19 TRBV6-5 CASSYSRQGPPGTKNIQYF
TRBJ2-2 17 TRBV7-9 CASSLAVWTTNTGELFF
TRBJ2-7 15 TRBV18 CASSPPLAGGYEQYF
TRBJ1-5 19 TRBV3-1 CASSQEPLSEVHSNQPQHF
TRBJ2-1 14 TRBV19 CASTGVSGSNEQFF
TRBJ2-1 12 TRBV10-3 CACGTSNNEQFF
TRBJ2-3 17 TRBV14 CASSQHLDWRSTDTQYF
TRBJ2-7 13 TRBV6-2/TRBV6-3 CASSYGSGDEQYF
TRBJ1-4 12 TRBV12-3/TRBV12-4 CASSLLDEKLFF
TRBJ1-1 15 TRBV12-3/TRBV12-4 CASSAGDSLNTEAFF
TRBJ2-3 16 TRBV4-3 CASSQDFRDSTDTQYF
TRBJ2-3 17 TRBV5-1 CASSLGLAGSSTDTQYF
TRBJ2-2 15 TRBV20-1 CSARGGRGAAGELFF
TRBJ1-1 13 TRBV12-3/TRBV12-4 CASNRGGVTEAFF
TRBJ2-1 18 TRBV23-1 CASSHGAGGPCDNYEQFF
TRBJ2-1 17 TRBV11-3 CASSLSTGTSGSNEQFF
TRBJ2-1 14 TRBV5-6 CASSPGQVVNEQFF
TRBJ1-4 14 TRBV20-1 CSVPDVATNEKLFF
TRBJ2-1 13 TRBV12-3/TRBV12-4 CASSEIGRIEQFF
TRBJ2-1 15 TRBV7-2 CASSSSQGRNNEQFF
TRBJ2-5 16 TRBV5-6 CASSLRLRQSEETQYF
TRBJ2-1 17 TRBV12-3/TRBV12-4 CASSLNGALAAYNEQFF
TRBJ2-1 13 TRBV7-9 CASSLNSGDEQFF
TRBJ2-1 14 TRBV21-1 CASQGASSYNEQFF
TRBJ2-1 14 TRBV6-5 CASSSPSGRDRQFF
TRBJ2-3 17 TRBV7-2 CASSLRRLWRDIDTQYF
TRBJ2-3 16 TRBV25-1 CASSEYLQGNTDTQYF
TRBJ2-7 13 TRBV28 CASSLYTEGEQYF
TRBJ2-3 16 TRBV25-1 CASSGGGGPSTDTQYF
TRBJ2-3 16 TRBV7-9 CASSLAAAAGTDTQYF
TRBJ2-5 17 TRBV11-3 CASSPGLAGVTRETQYF
TRBJ2-1 15 TRBV12-3/TRBV12-4 CASSLSRVRVNEQFF
TRBJ1-6 17 TRBV4-2 CASSQRDQVEGRSPLHF
TRBJ1-1 12 TRBV2 CASNGDAREAFF
TRBJ2-2 13 TRBV30 CAWASTNTGELFF
TRBJ2-1 14 TRBV5-1 CASSLDPNRNEQFF
TRBJ2-2 17 TRBV3-1 CASSQSPGLVDTGELFF
TRBJ2-7 17 TRBV15 CATSREGEPSGRYEQYF
TRBJ2-1 12 TRBV14 CASRSDGTEQFF
TRBJ1-1 16 TRBV7-9 CASSPRSGSANTEAFF
TRBJ2-2 15 TRBV28 CASSPGQTNTGELFF
TRBJ2-7 15 TRBV20-1 CSARDGGGSSYEQYF
TRBJ2-1 12 TRBV27 CASSLISRNLFF
TRBJ2-4 17 TRBV6-1 CASAKRQGAVAKNIQYF
TRBJ2-3 15 TRBV19 CASSISGAKADTQYF
TRBJ2-5 14 TRBV30 CAWSGLAEGETQYF
TRBJ2-1 16 TRBV7-8 CASSSGQGGSYNEQFF
TRBJ1-4 15 TRBV11-2 CATQLGVGRGEKLFF
TRBJ1-5 13 TRBV5-1 CASSLEGRRPQHF
TRBJ2-7 15 TRBV12-3/TRBV12-4 CASSYGVGGSYEQYF
TRBJ1-5 21 TRBV7-3 CASSLSCIRCQGAGGNQPQHF